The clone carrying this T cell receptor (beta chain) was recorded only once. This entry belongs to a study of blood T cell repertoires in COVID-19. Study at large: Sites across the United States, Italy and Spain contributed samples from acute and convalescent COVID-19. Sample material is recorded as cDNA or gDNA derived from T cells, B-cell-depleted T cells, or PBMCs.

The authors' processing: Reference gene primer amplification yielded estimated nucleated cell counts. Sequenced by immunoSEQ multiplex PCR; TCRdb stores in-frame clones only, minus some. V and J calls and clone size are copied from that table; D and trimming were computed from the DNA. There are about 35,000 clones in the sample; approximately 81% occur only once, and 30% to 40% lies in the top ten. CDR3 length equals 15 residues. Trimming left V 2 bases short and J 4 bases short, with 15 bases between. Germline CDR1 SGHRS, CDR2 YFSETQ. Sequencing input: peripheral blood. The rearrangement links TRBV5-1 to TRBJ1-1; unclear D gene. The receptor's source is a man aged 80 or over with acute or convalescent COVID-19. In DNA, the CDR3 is TGCGCCAGCAGCTTAGGAGGCTCCCGGGGCACTGAAGCTTTCTTT. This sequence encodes CASSLGGSRGTEAFF.